Each of the 14 T cell receptor beta chains below was sequenced from the same sample in a study of CD8 T cells in Susac syndrome. The authors reverse transcribed roughly 0.5 to 1 ug RNA with random hexamers. TCRdb recomputed calls from the immunoSEQ multiplex PCR reads with MiXCR, one row per CDR3 protein. The sample holds about 440,000 distinct CDR3 sequences, approximately 85% seen once. The specimen was CD8+ T cells from PBMCs. The receptors derive from a human donor with multiple sclerosis.

The V gene is TRBV7-6, the J gene TRBJ1-4; no firm D call. The germline CDR1 and CDR2 sequences are SGHVS and FNYEAQ. With 2 bases removed from V and 7 bases from J, the gap between germline ends came to 14 bases. This CDR3 spans 15 amino acids. As DNA, the CDR3 is TGTGCCAGCAGCTTAAGCGTGGGGAGTGGTGAAAAACTGTTTTTT. Its translation: CASSLSVGSGEKLFF. Full variable domain (outside the CDR3, taken from reference TRBV7-6 and TRBJ1-4): GAGVSQSPRYKVTKRGQDVALRCDPISGHVSLYWYRQALGQGPEFLTYFNYEAQQDKSGLPNDRFSAERPEGSISTLTIQRTEQRDSAMYRCASSLSVGSGEKLFFGSGTQLSVL.

V and J are TRBV10-3 and TRBJ2-7, with a weak D call TRBD1 (5 bases). The V end lost 3 bases, the J end lost 3 bases, and 12 bases lay between the germline ends. CDR3 length: 14 residues. The germline gives CDR1 ENHRY, CDR2 SYGVKD. The CDR3 protein is CAISENRRYYEQYF. The CDR3 region has the DNA TGTGCCATCAGTGAAAACAGGAGATACTACGAGCAGTACTTC.

A few counts support this clonotype. The gene calls are TRBV5-4 and TRBJ2-1; possible D gene TRBD2, 6 bases. Trimming removed 4 bases at V and 5 bases at J, with 10 bases between. CDR1 and CDR2 from the germline V gene are SGHNT and YYREEE (reference sequence). The CDR3 covers 13 residues. The CDR3 DNA reads as TGTGCCAGCAGCCGCACGGGAGACAATGAGCAGTTCTTC. As protein: CASSRTGDNEQFF.

The sample holds a few counts of this clonotype. The V and J genes are TRBV12-3 or TRBV12-4 and TRBJ2-3; no reliable D call. The CDR3 is made up of 12 amino acids. Trimming took 4 bases from V and 4 from J, leaving 6 bases between them. The DNA of the CDR3 is TGTGCCAGCAGTTCCCCCGCAGATACGCAGTATTTT. Its translation is CASSSPADTQYF.

The chain is built from TRBV20-1 and TRBJ1-4; D perhaps matches TRBD1 (6 bases). Trimming pared 1 base from V and 3 bases from J, leaving 21 bases between. CDR3 length: 18 residues. Germline V CDR1 and CDR2: DFQATT, SNEGSKA (reference sequence). The CDR3 region has the DNA TGCAGTGCTAGAGGCGGCGGGGCAGGGGAAGGGCCTAATGAAAAACTGTTTTTT. Translated: CSARGGGAGEGPNEKLFF.

CDR3 region: CSVYGTSIYGYTF. CDR3 sequence (DNA): TGCAGCGTTTACGGGACAAGTATCTATGGCTACACCTTC. This sequence joins TRBV29-1 and TRBJ1-2; D possibly corresponds to TRBD1 (6 bases). With 5 bases removed from V and 4 bases from J, the gap between germline ends came to 14 bases. The CDR3 contains 13 residues. The germline CDR1 and CDR2 sequences are SQVTM and ANQGSEA.

The chain has TRBV4-1 and TRBJ2-1; 9 bases are shared with TRBD1. V trimming: 1 base; J trimming: 7 bases; junction bases outside the gene matches: 5. Germline V lookup: CDR1 MGHRA, CDR2 YSYEKL. This CDR3 is built from 15 residues. In DNA, the CDR3 is TGCGCCAGCAGCCAAGTACAGGGGGCGAGGAATGAGCAGTTCTTC. This encodes CASSQVQGARNEQFF.

Worth noting for this clonotype: The junction differs from germline at one of its ends, possibly a read error. Written as DNA, the CDR3 is TGTGCCAGCAACCAACTTCGGACTAGCGGGCAAACTCCCTCCTACGAGCAGTACTTC. Translating it yields CASNQLRTSGQTPSYEQYF. The chain is built from TRBV3-1 and TRBJ2-7; the match to TRBD2 covers 11 bases. This CDR3 spans 19 amino acids. CDR1 and CDR2 (germline): LGHDT, YNNKEL (reference sequence).

The gene calls are TRBV12-3 or TRBV12-4 and TRBJ1-4; a possible D gene is TRBD1 (6 bases). The CDR3 is 15 residues long. The V end was cut by 6 bases, the J end by 0 bases, with 11 bases between. CDR3 sequence: CASSSQGPTNEKLFF. CDR3 DNA: TGTGCCAGCAGCTCACAGGGACCAACTAATGAAAAACTGTTTTTT.

V and J are TRBV7-2 and TRBJ2-7; possibly TRBD2 for D (5 bases). The CDR3 has 14 amino acids. Trimming pared 2 bases from V and 1 base from J, leaving 9 bases between. The germline CDR1 and CDR2 sequences are SGHTA and FQGNSA. The CDR3 region is CASSLPWTSYEQYF. CDR3 coding DNA: TGTGCCAGCAGCTTACCCTGGACTTCCTACGAGCAGTACTTC.

The chain carries TRBV7-3 and TRBJ1-1; the match to TRBD1 covers 10 bases. The germline gives CDR1 SGHTA, CDR2 FQGTGA. The length of the CDR3 is 17 residues. The J segment lost 4 bases and the V segment lost 1 base, leaving 9 bases of the junction unmatched. The CDR3 protein is CASSLNVGDRGGTEAFF. CDR3 sequence (DNA): TGTGCCAGCAGCTTAAATGTAGGGGACAGGGGTGGCACTGAAGCTTTCTTT.

This clonotype was picked up a small number of times. The chain couples TRBV6-1 to TRBJ2-7; D uncertain. The germline V gene encodes CDR1 MNHNS and CDR2 SASEGT. Trimming took 6 bases from V and 4 from J, leaving 10 bases between them. This CDR3 is built from 12 residues. CDR3 sequence reads: CASRDLSYEQYF. CDR3 DNA: TGTGCCAGCAGGGACCTGAGTTACGAGCAGTACTTC.

The rearrangement uses TRBV6-2 or TRBV6-3 and TRBJ2-7; D not certain. Trimming left V 2 bases short and J 2 bases short, with 7 bases between. The CDR3 spans 13 residues. Germline V gene sequence: CDR1 MNHEY, CDR2 SVGEGT. This CDR3 reads CASSYDDPYEQYF. The CDR3 bases are TGTGCCAGCAGTTACGACGACCCCTACGAGCAGTACTTC.

V is TRBV27 and J is TRBJ2-1; D remains unclear. Trimming shortened V by 6 bases and J by 0 bases, and 9 bases separated the two germline ends. The CDR3 has 14 amino acids. The germline V gene encodes CDR1 MNHEY and CDR2 SMNVEV (reference sequence). As DNA, the CDR3 is TGTGCCAGCAGAGTGGAGAGCTCCTACAATGAGCAGTTCTTC. Protein sequence: CASRVESSYNEQFF.